This record concerns one T cell receptor beta chain sequence. This specimen belongs to a study of immune evolution from preneoplasia to lung adenocarcinoma. Germline V CDR1 and CDR2: SGDLS, YYNGEE. The CDR3 extends over 15 amino acids. The V and J ends lost 3 bases and 5 bases, in that order; junction bases with no gene match: 6. Method: immunoSEQ multiplex PCR; TCRdb's copy keeps in-frame clones and lacks some. The data hold about 2,800 clones, with roughly 90% observed a single time. The TCR was taken from a person between 70 and 80 years old with lung adenocarcinoma. The chain combines TRBV9 with TRBJ2-5, with 11 bases matching TRBD1. The sequenced sample consisted of FFPE adjacent normal lung tissue. The CDR3, as DNA: TGTGCCAGCAGCGGAGGACAGGGGGCAGGTGAGACCCAGTACTTC. It specifies CASSGGQGAGETQYF.